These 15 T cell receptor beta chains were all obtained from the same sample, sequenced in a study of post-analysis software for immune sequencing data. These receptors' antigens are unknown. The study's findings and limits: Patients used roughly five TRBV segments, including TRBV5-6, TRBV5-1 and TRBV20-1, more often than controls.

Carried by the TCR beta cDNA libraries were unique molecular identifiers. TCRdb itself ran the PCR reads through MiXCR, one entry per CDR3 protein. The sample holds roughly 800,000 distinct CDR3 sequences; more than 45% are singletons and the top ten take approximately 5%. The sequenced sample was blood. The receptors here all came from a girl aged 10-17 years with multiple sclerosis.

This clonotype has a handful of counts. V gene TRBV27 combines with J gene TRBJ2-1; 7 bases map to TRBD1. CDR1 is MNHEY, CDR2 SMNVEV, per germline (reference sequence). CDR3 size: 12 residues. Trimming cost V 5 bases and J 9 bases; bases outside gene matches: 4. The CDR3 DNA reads TGTGCCAGCAGTCCGCACAGGGGTGAGCAGTTCTTC. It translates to CASSPHRGEQFF.

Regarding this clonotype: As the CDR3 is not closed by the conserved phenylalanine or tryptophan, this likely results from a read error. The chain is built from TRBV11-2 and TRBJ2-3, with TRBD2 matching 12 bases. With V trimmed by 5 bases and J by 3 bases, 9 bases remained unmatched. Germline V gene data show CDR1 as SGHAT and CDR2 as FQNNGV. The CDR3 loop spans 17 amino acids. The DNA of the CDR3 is TGTGCCAGCAGCCTAGGTCTGACTAGCGGGAGAACAGATACGCAGTATCTT. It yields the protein CASSLGLTSGRTDTQYL.

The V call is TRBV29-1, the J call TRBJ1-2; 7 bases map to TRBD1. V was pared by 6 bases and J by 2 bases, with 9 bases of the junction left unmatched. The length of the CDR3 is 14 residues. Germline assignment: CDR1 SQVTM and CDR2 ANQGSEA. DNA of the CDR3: TGCAGCGTAGAAACAGGGGCAACCAACTATGGCTACACCTTC. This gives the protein CSVETGATNYGYTF.

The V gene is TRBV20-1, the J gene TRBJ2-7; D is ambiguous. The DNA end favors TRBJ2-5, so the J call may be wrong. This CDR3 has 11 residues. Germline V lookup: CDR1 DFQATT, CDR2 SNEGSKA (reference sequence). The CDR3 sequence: CSATLRETQYF. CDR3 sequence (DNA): TGCAGTGCTACCCTAAGGGAGACCCAGTACTTC.

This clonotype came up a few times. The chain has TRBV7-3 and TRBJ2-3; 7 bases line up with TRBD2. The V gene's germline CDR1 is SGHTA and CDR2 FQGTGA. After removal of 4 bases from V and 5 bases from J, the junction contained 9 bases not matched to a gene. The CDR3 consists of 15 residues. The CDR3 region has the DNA TGTGCCAGCAGCTCGAATAGCGGCGGGGGAGATACGCAGTATTTT. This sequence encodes CASSSNSGGGDTQYF.

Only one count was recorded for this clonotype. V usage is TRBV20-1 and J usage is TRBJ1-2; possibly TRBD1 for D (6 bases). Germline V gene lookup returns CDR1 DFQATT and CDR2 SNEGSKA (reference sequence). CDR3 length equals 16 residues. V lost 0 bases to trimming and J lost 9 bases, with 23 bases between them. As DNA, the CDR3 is TGCAGTGCTAGAGATGGGGGCGTTCAGGGTTCTATAAGCTACACCTTC. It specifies CSARDGGVQGSISYTF.

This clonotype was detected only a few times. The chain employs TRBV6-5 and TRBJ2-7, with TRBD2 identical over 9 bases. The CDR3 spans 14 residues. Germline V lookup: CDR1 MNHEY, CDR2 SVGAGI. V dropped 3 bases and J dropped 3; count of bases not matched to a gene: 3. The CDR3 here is CASSYATSGYEQYF. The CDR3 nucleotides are TGTGCCAGCAGTTATGCGACTAGCGGCTACGAGCAGTACTTC.

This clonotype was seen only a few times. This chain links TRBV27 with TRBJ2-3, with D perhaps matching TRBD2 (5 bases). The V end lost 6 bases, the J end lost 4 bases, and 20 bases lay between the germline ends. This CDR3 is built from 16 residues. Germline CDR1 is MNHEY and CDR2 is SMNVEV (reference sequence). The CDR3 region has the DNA TGTGCCAGCAGCCCAAGACTAATTGCCATGCCAGATACGCAGTATTTT. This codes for CASSPRLIAMPDTQYF.

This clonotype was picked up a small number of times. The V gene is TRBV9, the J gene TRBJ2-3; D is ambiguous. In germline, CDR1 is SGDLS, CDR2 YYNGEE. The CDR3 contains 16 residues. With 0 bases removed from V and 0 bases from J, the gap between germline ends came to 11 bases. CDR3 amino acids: CASSVDARISTDTQYF. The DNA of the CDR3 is TGTGCCAGCAGCGTAGATGCCAGGATTAGCACAGATACGCAGTATTTT.

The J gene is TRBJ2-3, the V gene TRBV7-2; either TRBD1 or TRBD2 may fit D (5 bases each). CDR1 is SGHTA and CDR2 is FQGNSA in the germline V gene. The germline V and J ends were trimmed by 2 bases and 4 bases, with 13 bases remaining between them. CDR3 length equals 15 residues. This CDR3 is CASSLSTWGSDTQYF. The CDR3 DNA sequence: TGTGCCAGCAGCTTAAGCACCTGGGGGTCAGATACGCAGTATTTT.

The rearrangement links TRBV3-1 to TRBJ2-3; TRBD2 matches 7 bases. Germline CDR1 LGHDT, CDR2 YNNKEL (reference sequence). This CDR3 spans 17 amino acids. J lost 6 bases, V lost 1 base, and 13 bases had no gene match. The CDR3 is CASSQAGGRGRDDTQYF. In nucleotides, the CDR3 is TGTGCCAGCAGCCAAGCGGGAGGTCGCGGTAGGGACGATACGCAGTATTTT.

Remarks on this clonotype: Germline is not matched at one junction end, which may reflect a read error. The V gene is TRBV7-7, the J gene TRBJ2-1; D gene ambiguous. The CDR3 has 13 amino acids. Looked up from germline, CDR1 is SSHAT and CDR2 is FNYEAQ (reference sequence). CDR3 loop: CASSFHPRNEQFF. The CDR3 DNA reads TGTGCTAGCAGCTTCCACCCTAGAAATGAGCAGTTCTTC.

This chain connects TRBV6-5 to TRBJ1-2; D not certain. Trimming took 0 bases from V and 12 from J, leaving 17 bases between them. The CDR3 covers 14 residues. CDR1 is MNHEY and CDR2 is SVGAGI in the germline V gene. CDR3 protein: CASSYSNGLGGHTF. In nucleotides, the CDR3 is TGTGCCAGCAGTTACTCGAATGGGTTGGGCGGCCACACCTTC.

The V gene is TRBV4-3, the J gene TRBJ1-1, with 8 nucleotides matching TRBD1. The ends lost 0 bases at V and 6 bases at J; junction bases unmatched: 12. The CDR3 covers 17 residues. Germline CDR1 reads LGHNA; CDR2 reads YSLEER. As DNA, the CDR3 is TGCGCCAGCAGCCAAGACCACACAGGGGGACGATCGGCTGAAGCTTTCTTT. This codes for CASSQDHTGGRSAEAFF.

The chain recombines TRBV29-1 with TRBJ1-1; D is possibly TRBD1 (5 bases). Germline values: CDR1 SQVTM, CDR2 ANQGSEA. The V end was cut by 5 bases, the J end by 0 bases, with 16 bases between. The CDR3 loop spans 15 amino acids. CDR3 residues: CSVPLPGGLNTEAFF. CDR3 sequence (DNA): TGCAGCGTTCCCCTCCCTGGGGGTTTGAACACTGAAGCTTTCTTT.